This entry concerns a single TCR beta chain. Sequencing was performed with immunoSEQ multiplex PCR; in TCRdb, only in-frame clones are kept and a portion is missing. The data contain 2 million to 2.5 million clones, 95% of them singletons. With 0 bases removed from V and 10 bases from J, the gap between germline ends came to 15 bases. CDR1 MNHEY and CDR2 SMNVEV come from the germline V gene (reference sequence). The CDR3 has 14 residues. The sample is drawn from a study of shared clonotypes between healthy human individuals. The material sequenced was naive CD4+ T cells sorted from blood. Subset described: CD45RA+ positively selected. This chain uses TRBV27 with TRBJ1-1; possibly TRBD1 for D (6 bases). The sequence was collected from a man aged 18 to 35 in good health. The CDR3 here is CASSLSFISGAAFF. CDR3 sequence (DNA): TGTGCCAGCAGTTTATCGTTCATATCAGGGGCAGCTTTCTTT.